A single sample is the source of the 14 T cell receptor beta chains below, sequenced in a study of beta chain features in type 1 diabetes. These receptors lack a known antigen. The authors reverse transcribed all of the isolated RNA, so sequencing captured expressed TCRB transcripts. Produced via immunoSEQ multiplex PCR; TCRdb's table is partial and in-frame only. Here the sample spans 200,000 to 250,000 clones, about 15% being singletons. Whole-study results and caveats: There was a moderate but significant shortening of TCRB CDR3s in all four CD4+ subsets of Type 1 diabetes patients.

The material sequenced was naive CD4+ T cells from blood. These receptors originate from a young man with type 1 diabetes.

This clone was recorded a few times. V is TRBV7-9 and J is TRBJ1-4; D is unresolved. This CDR3 region has 18 residues. The ends were cut back, 2 bases at V and 8 bases at J, with 24 bases in the middle. The V gene's germline CDR1 is SEHNR and CDR2 FQNEAQ (reference sequence). In nucleotides, the CDR3 is TGTGCCAGCAGCTTACGGGGAGCTCAAATCAAGAATGTAGAAAAACTGTTTTTT. Translating gives CASSLRGAQIKNVEKLFF.

V and J are TRBV19 and TRBJ1-1; perhaps TRBD1 as D (6 bases). The CDR3 runs 14 residues. V was trimmed by 10 bases and J by 5 bases, leaving 20 bases between them. In germline, CDR1 is LNHDA, CDR2 SQIVND (reference sequence). The CDR3 here is CATMSGGLGTEAFF. The DNA for the CDR3 is TGTGCCACCATGAGCGGGGGGCTCGGGACTGAAGCTTTCTTT.

This clone was seen more than once but under ten times. The V and J genes are TRBV7-2 and TRBJ2-1, with D maybe TRBD2 (6 bases). Germline V gives CDR1 SGHTA, CDR2 FQGNSA. The CDR3 is 17 residues long. V lost 1 base and J 0 bases, leaving 13 bases between the germline ends. Here the CDR3 reads CASSLGRGVSSYNEQFF. The CDR3 region has the DNA TGTGCCAGCAGCTTAGGGAGGGGCGTGAGCTCCTACAATGAGCAGTTCTTC.

In this sample, this clone turned up a few times. The chain employs TRBV6-1 and TRBJ2-7; tentatively, D is TRBD1 (5 bases). V was pared by 8 bases and J by 3 bases, with 17 bases between. The germline gives CDR1 MNHNS, CDR2 SASEGT. The CDR3 is 14 residues long. This CDR3 reads CASQGPTYNYEQYF. Here the CDR3 DNA reads TGTGCCAGCCAGGGCCCAACTTATAACTACGAGCAGTACTTC.

A few counts support this clone. J is TRBJ2-7 and V is TRBV29-1, with a weak D call TRBD2 (6 bases). Germline values: CDR1 SQVTM, CDR2 ANQGSEA. CDR3 size: 12 residues. Trimming stripped 2 bases from V and 7 bases from J, with 12 bases between. CDR3 DNA sequence: TGCAGCGTTGAACGCGGGACCAGGGAGCAGTACTTC. Translation: CSVERGTREQYF.

V usage is TRBV5-1 and J usage is TRBJ1-1; 10 positions match TRBD1. Trimming removed 3 bases from V and 6 bases from J; junction bases left unmatched: 8. The CDR3 is 15 amino acids. Germline CDR1 SGHRS, CDR2 YFSETQ. The CDR3 loop is CASSWLGQGFAEAFF. The CDR3 region has the DNA TGCGCCAGCAGCTGGCTGGGACAGGGGTTCGCTGAAGCTTTCTTT.

In the case of this clone: The identical CDR3 is also encoded by other nucleotide sequences in the sample. The chain links TRBV5-1 to TRBJ2-2; D is uncertain. CDR3 length equals 14 residues. V gave up 0 bases and J gave up 1 base, with 4 bases separating them. Germline loops: CDR1 SGHRS, CDR2 YFSETQ. CDR3 protein: CASSLAVNTGELFF. The CDR3 coding sequence is TGCGCCAGCAGCTTGGCTGTGAACACCGGGGAGCTGTTTTTT.

The chain recombines TRBV5-1 with TRBJ1-1, with D hard to call. CDR3 size: 15 residues. V was shortened by 0 bases and J by 0 bases, with 9 bases between the two germline ends. CDR1 is SGHRS, CDR2 YFSETQ, per germline. CDR3 nucleotide sequence: TGCGCCAGCAGCTTGGACCTTACACTGAACACTGAAGCTTTCTTT. Its protein product is CASSLDLTLNTEAFF.

This clone appeared a few times. The genes are TRBV4-1 and TRBJ1-1; tentative D call: TRBD1 (6 bases). The V gene's germline CDR1 is MGHRA and CDR2 YSYEKL. The CDR3 contains 14 residues. Trimming removed 4 bases at V and 1 base at J, with 10 bases between. CDR3 protein: CASSRLQGNTEAFF. As DNA, the CDR3 is TGCGCCAGCAGCCGATTACAGGGGAACACTGAAGCTTTCTTT.

The genes are TRBV25-1 and TRBJ1-1; 7 positions agree with TRBD1. Germline CDR1 reads MGHDK; CDR2 reads SYGVNS. V lost 3 bases, J lost 4 bases, and 8 bases stayed unmatched. This CDR3 region has 15 residues. CDR3 bases: TGTGCCAGCAGTGACTGGACAGGTCCTTCCACTGAAGCTTTCTTT. Translation: CASSDWTGPSTEAFF. Based on the CDR3 plus reference TRBV25-1 and TRBJ1-1, the full variable domain is EADIYQTPRYLVIGTGKKITLECSQTMGHDKMYWYQQDPGMELHLIHYSYGVNSTEKGDLSSESTVSRIRTEHFPLTLESARPSHTSQYLCASSDWTGPSTEAFFGQGTRLTVV.

This chain connects TRBV7-9 to TRBJ2-7; TRBD2 aligns across 11 bases. Looked up from germline, CDR1 is SEHNR and CDR2 is FQNEAQ (reference sequence). V shed 6 bases, J shed 0 bases, and the junction held 7 bases outside the gene matches. This CDR3 comprises 16 residues. The CDR3 nucleotides read TGTGCCAGCAGTCCCGTAGCGGGGGGGGCCTCCTACGAGCAGTACTTC. Protein product: CASSPVAGGASYEQYF.

V is TRBV18 and J is TRBJ2-1; 8 positions agree with TRBD1. With 3 bases clipped from V and 9 bases from J, the junction kept 10 bases outside the gene matches. The CDR3 runs 15 residues. In germline, CDR1 is KGHSH, CDR2 LQKENI. The CDR3 here is CASSPRTGSWGEQFF. The CDR3 DNA follows: TGTGCCAGCTCACCCCGGACAGGGAGCTGGGGTGAGCAGTTCTTC.

This rearrangement joins TRBV19 to TRBJ2-2, with D perhaps TRBD1 (6 bases). Germline V gene sequence: CDR1 LNHDA, CDR2 SQIVND (reference sequence). The CDR3 has 15 residues. V was clipped by 7 bases and J by 3 bases, with 15 bases between them. CDR3 region: CASNNRDTYTGELFF. The DNA of the CDR3 is TGTGCCAGTAACAACCGGGACACCTACACCGGGGAGCTGTTTTTT.

The V gene is TRBV6-1, the J gene TRBJ1-4; weak D call: TRBD1 (5 bases). This CDR3 is built from 17 residues. CDR1 and CDR2 (germline): MNHNS, SASEGT. With 2 bases removed from V and 2 bases from J, the gap between germline ends came to 15 bases. The CDR3 nucleotides are TGTGCCAGCAGTGAATTCACGGACCAGGGCACTAATGAAAAACTGTTTTTT. The encoded protein is CASSEFTDQGTNEKLFF.